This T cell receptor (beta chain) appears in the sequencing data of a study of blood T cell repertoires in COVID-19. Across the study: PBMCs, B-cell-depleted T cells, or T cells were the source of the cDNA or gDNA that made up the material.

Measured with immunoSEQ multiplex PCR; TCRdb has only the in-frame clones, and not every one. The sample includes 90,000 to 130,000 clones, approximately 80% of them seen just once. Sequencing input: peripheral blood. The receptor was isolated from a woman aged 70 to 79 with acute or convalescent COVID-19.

CDR3 region: CASSPRQGFTDTQYF. CDR3 DNA: TGTGCCAGCAGCCCGAGACAGGGTTTCACAGATACGCAGTATTTT. V gene TRBV7-3 combines with J gene TRBJ2-3, with 7 bases matching TRBD1. The germline V gene has CDR1 SGHTA and CDR2 FQGTGA. V lost 5 bases to trimming and J lost 2 bases; unmatched junction nucleotides: 7. CDR3 length: 15 amino acids. The whole variable domain, filled in from reference TRBV7-3 and TRBJ2-3, reads GAGVSQTPSNKVTEKGKYVELRCDPISGHTALYWYRQSLGQGPEFLIYFQGTGAADDSGLPNDRFFAVRPEGSVSTLKIQRTERGDSAVYLCASSPRQGFTDTQYFGPGTRLTVL.